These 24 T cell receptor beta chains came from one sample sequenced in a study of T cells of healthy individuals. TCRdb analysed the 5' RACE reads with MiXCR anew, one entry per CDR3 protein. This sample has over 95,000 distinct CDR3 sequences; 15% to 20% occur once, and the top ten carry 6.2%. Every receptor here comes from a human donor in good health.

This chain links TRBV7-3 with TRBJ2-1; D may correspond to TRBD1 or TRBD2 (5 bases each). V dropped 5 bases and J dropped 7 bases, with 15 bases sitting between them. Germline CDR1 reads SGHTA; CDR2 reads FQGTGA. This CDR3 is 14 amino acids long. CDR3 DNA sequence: TGTGCCAGCAGCCGGGGCGGTCCGATTAATGAGCAGTTCTTC. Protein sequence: CASSRGGPINEQFF.

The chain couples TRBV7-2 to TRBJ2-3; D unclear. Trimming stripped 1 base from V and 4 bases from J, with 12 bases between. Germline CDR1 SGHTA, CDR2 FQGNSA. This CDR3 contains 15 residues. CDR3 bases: TGTGCCAGCAGCTTAGACTGGTCGATCCCAGATACGCAGTATTTT. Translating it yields CASSLDWSIPDTQYF.

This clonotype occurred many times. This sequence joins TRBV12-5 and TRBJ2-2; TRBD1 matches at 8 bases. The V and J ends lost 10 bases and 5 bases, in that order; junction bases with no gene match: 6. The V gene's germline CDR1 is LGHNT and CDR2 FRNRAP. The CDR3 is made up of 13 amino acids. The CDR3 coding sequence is TGTGCTACAGGGACAGGAGAGACCGGGGAGCTGTTTTTT. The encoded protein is CATGTGETGELFF.

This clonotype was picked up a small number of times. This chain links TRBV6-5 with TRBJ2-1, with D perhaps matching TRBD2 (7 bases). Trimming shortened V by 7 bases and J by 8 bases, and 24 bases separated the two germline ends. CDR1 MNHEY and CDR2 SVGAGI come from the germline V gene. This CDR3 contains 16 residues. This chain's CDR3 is CASTSFGGPQVDEQFF. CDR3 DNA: TGTGCCAGCACCTCTTTCGGGGGGCCCCAAGTCGATGAGCAGTTCTTC.

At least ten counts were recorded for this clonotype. The CDR3 loop is CASSLGSPITDTQYF. The CDR3 DNA reads as TGTGCCAGCAGCTTAGGGTCCCCTATAACAGATACGCAGTATTTT. The chain carries TRBV7-3 and TRBJ2-3; D gene unclear. CDR1 SGHTA and CDR2 FQGTGA come from the germline V gene. Trimming removed 2 bases at V and 3 bases at J, with 12 bases between. There are 15 residues in the CDR3.

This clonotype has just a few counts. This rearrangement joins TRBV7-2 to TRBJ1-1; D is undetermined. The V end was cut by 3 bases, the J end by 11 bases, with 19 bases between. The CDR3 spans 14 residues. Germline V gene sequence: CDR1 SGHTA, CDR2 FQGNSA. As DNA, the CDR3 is TGTGCCAGCAGCTTGGGAGTCGGTAACCGTCGGGCTTTCTTT. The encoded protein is CASSLGVGNRRAFF.

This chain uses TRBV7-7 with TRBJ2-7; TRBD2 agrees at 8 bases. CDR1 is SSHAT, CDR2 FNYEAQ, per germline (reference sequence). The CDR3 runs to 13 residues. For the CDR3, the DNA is TGTGCTAACACAAGCGGGGGCTCCTACGAGCAGTACTTC. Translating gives CANTSGGSYEQYF.

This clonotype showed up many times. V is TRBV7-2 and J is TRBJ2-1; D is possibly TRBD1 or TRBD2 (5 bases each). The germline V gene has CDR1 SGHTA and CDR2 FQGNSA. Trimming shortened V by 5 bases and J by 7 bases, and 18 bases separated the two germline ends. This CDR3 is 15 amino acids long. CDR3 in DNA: TGTGCCAGCAGCCCCACCCGGGACCCTTGGAATGAGCAGTTCTTC. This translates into CASSPTRDPWNEQFF.

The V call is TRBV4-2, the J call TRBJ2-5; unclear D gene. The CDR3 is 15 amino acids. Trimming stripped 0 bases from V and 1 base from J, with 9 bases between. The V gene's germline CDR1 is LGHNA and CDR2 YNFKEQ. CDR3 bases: TGTGCCAGCAGCCAAGATCCCAGAGGCCAAGAGACCCAGTACTTC. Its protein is CASSQDPRGQETQYF.

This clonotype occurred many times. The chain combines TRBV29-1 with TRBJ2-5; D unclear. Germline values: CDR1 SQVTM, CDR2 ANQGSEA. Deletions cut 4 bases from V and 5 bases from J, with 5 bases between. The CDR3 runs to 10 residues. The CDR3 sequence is CSVVSETQYF. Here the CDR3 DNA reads TGCAGCGTTGTTAGCGAGACCCAGTACTTC.

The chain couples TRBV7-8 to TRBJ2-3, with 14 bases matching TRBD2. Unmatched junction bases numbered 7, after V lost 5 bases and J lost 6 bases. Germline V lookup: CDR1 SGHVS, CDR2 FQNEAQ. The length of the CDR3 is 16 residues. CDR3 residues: CASSLGLAGGSDTQYF. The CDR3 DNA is TGTGCCAGCAGCCTAGGACTAGCGGGAGGCAGCGATACGCAGTATTTT.

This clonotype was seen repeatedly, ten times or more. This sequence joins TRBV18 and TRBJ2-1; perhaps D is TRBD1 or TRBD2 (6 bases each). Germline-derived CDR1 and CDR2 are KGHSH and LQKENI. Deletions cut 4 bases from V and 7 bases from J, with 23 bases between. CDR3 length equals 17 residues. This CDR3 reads CASSLGGRDYVGNEQFF. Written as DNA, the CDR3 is TGTGCCAGCTCACTAGGGGGGCGCGACTACGTTGGGAATGAGCAGTTCTTC.

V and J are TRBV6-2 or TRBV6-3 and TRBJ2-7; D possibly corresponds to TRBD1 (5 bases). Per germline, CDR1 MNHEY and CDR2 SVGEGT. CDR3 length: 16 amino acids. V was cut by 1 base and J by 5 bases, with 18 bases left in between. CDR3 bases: TGTGCCAGCAGTTACTTTTACCAGTCGAAGGGGAACGAGCAGTACTTC. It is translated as CASSYFYQSKGNEQYF.

This CDR3 is CASSSSAGWEAQYF. The CDR3 nucleotides are TGCGCCAGCAGCTCCTCCGCCGGCTGGGAGGCCCAGTACTTC. The chain joins TRBV5-1 to TRBJ2-5; TRBD2 is a possible D gene (6 bases). V dropped 3 bases and J dropped 9 bases, with 18 bases sitting between them. Germline V lookup: CDR1 SGHRS, CDR2 YFSETQ. This CDR3 has 14 amino acids.

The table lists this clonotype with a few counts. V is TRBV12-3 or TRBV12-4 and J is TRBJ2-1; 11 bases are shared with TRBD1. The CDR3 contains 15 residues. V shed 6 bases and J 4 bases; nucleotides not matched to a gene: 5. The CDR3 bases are TGTGCCAGCAGCGCCCGGGACAGGGGGTACAATGAGCAGTTCTTC. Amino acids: CASSARDRGYNEQFF.

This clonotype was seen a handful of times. The CDR3, as DNA: TGCGCCAGCGCGACCGGGACACCTTTCACCCAGGACACTGAAGCTTTCTTT. Its translation: CASATGTPFTQDTEAFF. The chain joins TRBV5-1 to TRBJ1-1; the D gene is possibly TRBD1 (6 bases). V was clipped by 7 bases and J by 3 bases, with 25 bases between them. In germline, CDR1 is SGHRS, CDR2 YFSETQ. This CDR3 is 17 amino acids long.

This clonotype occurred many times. The CDR3 is CASSEILVAAGGAEAFF. CDR3 DNA: TGTGCCAGCAGTGAAATCCTTGTGGCGGCAGGTGGGGCTGAAGCTTTCTTT. J is TRBJ1-1 and V is TRBV25-1; no definite D call. The CDR3 loop spans 17 amino acids. Germline-derived CDR1 and CDR2 are MGHDK and SYGVNS. Deletions cut 2 bases from V and 6 bases from J, with 22 bases between.

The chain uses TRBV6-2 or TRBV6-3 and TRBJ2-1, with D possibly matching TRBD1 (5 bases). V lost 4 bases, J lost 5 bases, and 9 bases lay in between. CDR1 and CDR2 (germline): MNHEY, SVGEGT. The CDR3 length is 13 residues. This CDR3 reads CASSSDTNNEQFF. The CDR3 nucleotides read TGTGCCAGCAGTTCGGACACAAACAATGAGCAGTTCTTC.

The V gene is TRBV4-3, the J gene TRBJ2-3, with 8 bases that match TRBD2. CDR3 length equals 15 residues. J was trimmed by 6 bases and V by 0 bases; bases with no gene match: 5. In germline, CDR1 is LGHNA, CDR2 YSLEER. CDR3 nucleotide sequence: TGCGCCAGCAGCCAAGAAAGGCGGGGGGTGGATACGCAGTATTTT. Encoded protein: CASSQERRGVDTQYF.

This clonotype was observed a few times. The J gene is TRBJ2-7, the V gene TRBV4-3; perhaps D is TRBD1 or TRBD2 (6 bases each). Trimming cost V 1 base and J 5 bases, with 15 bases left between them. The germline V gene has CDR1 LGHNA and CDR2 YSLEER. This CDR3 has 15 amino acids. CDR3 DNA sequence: TGCGCCAGCAGCCAAGCCAGGGGAGGTTTTGACGAGCAGTACTTC. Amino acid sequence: CASSQARGGFDEQYF.

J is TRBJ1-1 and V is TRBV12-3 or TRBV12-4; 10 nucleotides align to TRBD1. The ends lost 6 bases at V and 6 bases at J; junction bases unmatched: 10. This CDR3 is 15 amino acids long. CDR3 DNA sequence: TGTGCCAGCAGCCCTAGACAGGGGGCTGTACCTGAAGCTTTCTTT. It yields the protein CASSPRQGAVPEAFF.

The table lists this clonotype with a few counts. As DNA, the CDR3 is TGTGCCAGCAGTCCCCGCGGAGATTCGTTTGAGAAACTGTTTTTT. Translated, it gives CASSPRGDSFEKLFF. The J gene is TRBJ1-4, the V gene TRBV6-5; D is ambiguous. V was cut by 5 bases and J by 11 bases, with 21 bases left in between. The CDR3 runs to 15 residues. Per the germline V gene, CDR1 is MNHEY and CDR2 is SVGAGI.

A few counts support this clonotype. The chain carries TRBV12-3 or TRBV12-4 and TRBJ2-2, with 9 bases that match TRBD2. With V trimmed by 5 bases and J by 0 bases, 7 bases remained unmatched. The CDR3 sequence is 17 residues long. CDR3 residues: CASSPGTSISNTGELFF. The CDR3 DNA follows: TGTGCCAGCAGTCCCGGGACTAGCATTTCGAACACCGGGGAGCTGTTTTTT.

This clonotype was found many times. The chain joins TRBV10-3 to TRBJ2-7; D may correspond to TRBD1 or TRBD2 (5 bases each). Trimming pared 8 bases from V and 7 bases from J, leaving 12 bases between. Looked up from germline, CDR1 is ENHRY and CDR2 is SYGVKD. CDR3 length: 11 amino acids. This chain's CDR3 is CAIRLGEEQYF. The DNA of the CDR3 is TGTGCCATCCGCCTAGGGGAGGAGCAGTACTTC.